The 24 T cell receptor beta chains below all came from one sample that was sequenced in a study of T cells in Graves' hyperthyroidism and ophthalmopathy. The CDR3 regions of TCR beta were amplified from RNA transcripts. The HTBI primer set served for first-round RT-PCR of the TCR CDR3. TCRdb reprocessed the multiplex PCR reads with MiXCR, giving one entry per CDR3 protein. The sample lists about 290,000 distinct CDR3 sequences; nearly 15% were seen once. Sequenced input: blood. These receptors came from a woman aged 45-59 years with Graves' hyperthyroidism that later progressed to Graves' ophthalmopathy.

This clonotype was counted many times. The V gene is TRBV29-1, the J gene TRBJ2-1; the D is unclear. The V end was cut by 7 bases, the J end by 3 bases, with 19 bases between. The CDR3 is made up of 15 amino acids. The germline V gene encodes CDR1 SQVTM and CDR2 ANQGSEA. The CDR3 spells CSGQQSLSYYNEQFF. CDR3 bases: TGCAGCGGACAACAGAGTTTGTCATACTACAATGAGCAGTTCTTC.

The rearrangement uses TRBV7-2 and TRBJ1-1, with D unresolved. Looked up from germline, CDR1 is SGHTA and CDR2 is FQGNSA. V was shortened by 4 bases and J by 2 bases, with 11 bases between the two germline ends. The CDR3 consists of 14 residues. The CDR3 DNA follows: TGTGCCAGCAGCTGGTACGGGCCCAACACTGAAGCTTTCTTT. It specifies CASSWYGPNTEAFF.

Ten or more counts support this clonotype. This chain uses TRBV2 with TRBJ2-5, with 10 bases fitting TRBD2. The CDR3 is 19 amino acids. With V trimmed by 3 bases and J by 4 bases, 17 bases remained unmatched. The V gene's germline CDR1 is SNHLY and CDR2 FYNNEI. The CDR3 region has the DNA TGTGCCAGCAGTGATTTTGTCGGTAGCGGGAGGTTCATAGGAGAGACCCAGTACTTC. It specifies CASSDFVGSGRFIGETQYF.

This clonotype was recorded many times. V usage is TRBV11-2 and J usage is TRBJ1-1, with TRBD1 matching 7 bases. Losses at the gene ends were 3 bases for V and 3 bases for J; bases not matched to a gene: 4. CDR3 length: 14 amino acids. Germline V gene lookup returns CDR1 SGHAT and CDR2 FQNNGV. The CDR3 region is CASSFSRGYTEAFF. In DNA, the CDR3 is TGTGCCAGCAGCTTCTCCAGGGGGTACACTGAAGCTTTCTTT.

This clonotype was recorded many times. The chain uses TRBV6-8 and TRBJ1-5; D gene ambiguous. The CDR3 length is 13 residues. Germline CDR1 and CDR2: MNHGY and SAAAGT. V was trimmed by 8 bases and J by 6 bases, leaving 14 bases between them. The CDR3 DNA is TGTGCCAGCGCGGGTGTTAGGAGTCAGCCCCAGCATTTT. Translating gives CASAGVRSQPQHF.

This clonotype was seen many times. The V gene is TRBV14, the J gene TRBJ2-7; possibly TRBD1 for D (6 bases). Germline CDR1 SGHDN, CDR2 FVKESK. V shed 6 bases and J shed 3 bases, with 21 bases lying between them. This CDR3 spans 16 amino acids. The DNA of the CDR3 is TGTGCCAGCAGTGCGAGAATCGGGACATTCGTCTACGAGCAGTACTTC. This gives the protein CASSARIGTFVYEQYF.

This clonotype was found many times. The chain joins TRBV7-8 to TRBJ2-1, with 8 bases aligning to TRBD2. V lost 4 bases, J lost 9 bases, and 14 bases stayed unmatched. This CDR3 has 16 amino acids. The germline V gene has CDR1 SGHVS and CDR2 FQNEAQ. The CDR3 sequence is CASSSIFAGGSGEQFF. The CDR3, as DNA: TGTGCCAGCAGCTCAATCTTCGCGGGAGGATCCGGTGAGCAGTTCTTC.

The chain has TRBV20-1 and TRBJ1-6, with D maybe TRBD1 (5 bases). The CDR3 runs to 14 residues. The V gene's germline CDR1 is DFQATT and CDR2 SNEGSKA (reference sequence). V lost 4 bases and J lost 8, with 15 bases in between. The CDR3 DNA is TGCAGTGCTACCCAAGACAGTAGCTATTCACCCCTCCACTTT. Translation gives CSATQDSSYSPLHF.

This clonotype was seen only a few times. CDR3 residues: CASSSVTAYEQYF. In nucleotides, the CDR3 is TGTGCCAGCAGCTCCGTGACAGCCTACGAGCAGTACTTC. V usage is TRBV7-9 and J usage is TRBJ2-7; D perhaps matches TRBD1 (5 bases). In germline, CDR1 is SEHNR, CDR2 FQNEAQ (reference sequence). V lost 4 bases, J lost 2 bases, and 9 bases lay in between. The CDR3 is 13 residues long.

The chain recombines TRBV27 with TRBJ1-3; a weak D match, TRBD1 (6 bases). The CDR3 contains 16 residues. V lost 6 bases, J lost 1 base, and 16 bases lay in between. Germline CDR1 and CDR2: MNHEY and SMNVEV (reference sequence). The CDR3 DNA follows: TGTGCCAGCAGCCGGGACATAGGGTCGTCTGGAAACACCATATATTTT. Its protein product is CASSRDIGSSGNTIYF.

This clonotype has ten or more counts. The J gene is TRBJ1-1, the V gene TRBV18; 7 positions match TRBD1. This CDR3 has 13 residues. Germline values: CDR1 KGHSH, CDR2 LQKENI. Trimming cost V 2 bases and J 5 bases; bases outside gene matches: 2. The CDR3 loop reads CASSPDRETEAFF. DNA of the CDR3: TGTGCCAGCTCACCAGACAGGGAAACTGAAGCTTTCTTT.

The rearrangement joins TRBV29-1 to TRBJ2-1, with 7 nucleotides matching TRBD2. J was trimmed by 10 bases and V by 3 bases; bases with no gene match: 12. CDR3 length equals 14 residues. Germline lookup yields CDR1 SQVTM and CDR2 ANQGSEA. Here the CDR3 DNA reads TGCAGCGTTGATCAGGGTTTGGTGGGAGGGGAGCAGTTCTTC. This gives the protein CSVDQGLVGGEQFF.

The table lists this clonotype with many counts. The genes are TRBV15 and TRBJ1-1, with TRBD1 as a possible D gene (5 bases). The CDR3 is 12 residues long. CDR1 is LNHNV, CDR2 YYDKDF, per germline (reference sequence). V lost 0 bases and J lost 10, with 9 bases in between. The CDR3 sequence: CATSRDRGTAFF. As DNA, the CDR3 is TGTGCCACCAGCAGAGATCGGGGGACAGCTTTCTTT.

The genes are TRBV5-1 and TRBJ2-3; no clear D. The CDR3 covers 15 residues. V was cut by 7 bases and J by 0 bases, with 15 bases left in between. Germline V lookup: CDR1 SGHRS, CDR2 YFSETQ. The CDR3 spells CASEIGYTSTDTQYF. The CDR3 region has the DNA TGCGCCAGCGAGATCGGATATACTAGCACAGATACGCAGTATTTT.

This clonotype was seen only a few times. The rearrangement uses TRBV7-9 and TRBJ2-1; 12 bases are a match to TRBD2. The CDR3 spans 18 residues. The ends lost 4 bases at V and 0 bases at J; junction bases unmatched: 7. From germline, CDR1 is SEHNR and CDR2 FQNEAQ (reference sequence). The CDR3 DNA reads TGTGCCAGCAGCTCACTTCCGGGACTAGCGGGCTCCTACAATGAGCAGTTCTTC. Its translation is CASSSLPGLAGSYNEQFF.

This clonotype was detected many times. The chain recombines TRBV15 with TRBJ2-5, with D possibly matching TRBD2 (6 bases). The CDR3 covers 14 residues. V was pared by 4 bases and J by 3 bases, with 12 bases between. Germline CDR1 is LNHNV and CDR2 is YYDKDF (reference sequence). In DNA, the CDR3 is TGTGCCACCAGCACCCCGGGACTCAAAGAGACCCAGTACTTC. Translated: CATSTPGLKETQYF.

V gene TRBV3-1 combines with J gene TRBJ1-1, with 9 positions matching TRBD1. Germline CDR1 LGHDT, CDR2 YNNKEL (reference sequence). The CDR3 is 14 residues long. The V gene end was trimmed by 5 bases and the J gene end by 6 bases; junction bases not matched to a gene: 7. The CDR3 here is CASSNRDREPEAFF. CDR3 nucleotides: TGTGCCAGCAGCAACCGGGACAGGGAACCTGAAGCTTTCTTT.

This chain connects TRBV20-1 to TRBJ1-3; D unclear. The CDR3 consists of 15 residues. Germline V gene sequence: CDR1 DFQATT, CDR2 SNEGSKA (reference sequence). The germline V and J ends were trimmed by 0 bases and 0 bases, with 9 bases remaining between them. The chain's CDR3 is CSARDNNYSGNTIYF. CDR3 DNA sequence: TGCAGTGCTAGAGATAACAACTACTCTGGAAACACCATATATTTT.

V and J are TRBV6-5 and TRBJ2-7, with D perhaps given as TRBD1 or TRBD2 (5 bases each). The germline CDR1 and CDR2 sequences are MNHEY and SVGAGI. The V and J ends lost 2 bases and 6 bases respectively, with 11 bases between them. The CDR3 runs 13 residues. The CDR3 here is CASSYGASSEQYF. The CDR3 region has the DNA TGTGCCAGCAGTTACGGGGCTAGCTCCGAGCAGTACTTC.

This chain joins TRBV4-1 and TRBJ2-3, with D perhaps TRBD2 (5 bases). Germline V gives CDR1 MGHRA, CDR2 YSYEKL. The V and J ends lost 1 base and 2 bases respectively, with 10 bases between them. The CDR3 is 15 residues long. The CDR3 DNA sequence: TGCGCCAGCAGCCAAGTAGCGCTATACACAGATACGCAGTATTTT. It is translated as CASSQVALYTDTQYF.

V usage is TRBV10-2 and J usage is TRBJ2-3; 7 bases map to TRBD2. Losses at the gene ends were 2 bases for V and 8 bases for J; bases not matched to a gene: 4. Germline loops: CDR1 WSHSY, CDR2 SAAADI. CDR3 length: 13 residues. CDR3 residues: CASSERGEPTQYF. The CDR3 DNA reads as TGCGCCAGCAGTGAGCGGGGGGAGCCTACGCAGTATTTT.

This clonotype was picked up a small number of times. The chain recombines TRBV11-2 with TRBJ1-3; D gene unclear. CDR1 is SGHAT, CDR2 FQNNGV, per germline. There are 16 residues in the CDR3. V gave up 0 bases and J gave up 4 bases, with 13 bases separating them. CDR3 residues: CASSLEISPKGNTIYF. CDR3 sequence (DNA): TGTGCCAGCAGCTTAGAAATCTCCCCGAAGGGAAACACCATATATTTT.

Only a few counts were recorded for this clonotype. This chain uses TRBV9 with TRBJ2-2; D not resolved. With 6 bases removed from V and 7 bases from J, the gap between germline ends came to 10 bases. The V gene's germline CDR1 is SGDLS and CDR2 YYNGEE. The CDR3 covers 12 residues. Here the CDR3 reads CASTIGNGELFF. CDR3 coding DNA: TGTGCCAGCACCATAGGGAACGGGGAGCTGTTTTTT.

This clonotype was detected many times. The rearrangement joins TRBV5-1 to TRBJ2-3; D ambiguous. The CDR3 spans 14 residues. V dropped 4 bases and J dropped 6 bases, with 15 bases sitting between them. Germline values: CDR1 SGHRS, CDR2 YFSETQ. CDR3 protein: CASSLTHMKDTQYF. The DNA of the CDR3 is TGCGCCAGCAGCCTTACACACATGAAGGATACGCAGTATTTT. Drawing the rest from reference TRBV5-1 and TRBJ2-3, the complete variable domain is KAGVTQTPRYLIKTRGQQVTLSCSPISGHRSVSWYQQTPGQGLQFLFEYFSETQRNKGNFPGRFSGRQFSNSRSEMNVSTLELGDSALYLCASSLTHMKDTQYFGPGTRLTVL.